The clone carrying this T cell receptor (beta chain) has just a few counts. The target antigen is unknown. This sample was included in a study of T cell repertoires in cytomegalovirus infection. As for the study in general: Public TCR beta signature analysis indicated the presence of both CMV infection and matching HLA type.

Whole-study results and caveats: Clonotypes of TCR beta that were HLA-C-restricted and CMV-specific dominated the ex vivo response.

The CDR3 runs to 14 residues. Germline V lookup: CDR1 DFQATT, CDR2 SNEGSKA (reference sequence). V lost 5 bases to trimming and J lost 4 bases; unmatched junction nucleotides: 7. From the reads, TCRdb called clonotypes with MiXCR, one entry per CDR3 protein. The top ten hold roughly a tenth of the sample, which has around 440,000 distinct CDR3 sequences, approximately 10% seen once. The source of this sequence is a human donor in good health (CMV status not recorded). Some clones in this sample may be carry-over from other donors' samples. The specimen was PBMCs. The chain couples TRBV20-1 to TRBJ2-1, with 8 bases matching TRBD2. The CDR3 reads CSAPSGGRYNEQFF. The CDR3 DNA reads as TGCAGTGCTCCAAGCGGGGGCCGTTACAATGAGCAGTTCTTC.